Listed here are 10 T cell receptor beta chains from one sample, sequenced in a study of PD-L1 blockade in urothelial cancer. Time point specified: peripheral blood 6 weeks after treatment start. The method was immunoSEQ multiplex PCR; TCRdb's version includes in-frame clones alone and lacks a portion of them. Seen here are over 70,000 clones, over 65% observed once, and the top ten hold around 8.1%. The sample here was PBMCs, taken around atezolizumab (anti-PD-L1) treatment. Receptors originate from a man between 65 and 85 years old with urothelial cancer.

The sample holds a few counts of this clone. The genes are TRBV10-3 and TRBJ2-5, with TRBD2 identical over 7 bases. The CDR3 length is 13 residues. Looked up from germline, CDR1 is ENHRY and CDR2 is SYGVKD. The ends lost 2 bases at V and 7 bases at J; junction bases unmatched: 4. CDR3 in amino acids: CAISEERGGTQYF. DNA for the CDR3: TGTGCCATCAGTGAGGAGCGGGGCGGGACCCAGTACTTC.

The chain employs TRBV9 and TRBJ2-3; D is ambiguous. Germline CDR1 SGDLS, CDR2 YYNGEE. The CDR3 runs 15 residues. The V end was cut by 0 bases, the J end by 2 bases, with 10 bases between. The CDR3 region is CASSVGASNTDTQYF. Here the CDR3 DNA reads TGTGCCAGCAGCGTAGGGGCCTCAAACACAGATACGCAGTATTTT.

The chain's CDR3 is CASIDRGSTDTQYF. DNA for the CDR3: TGTGCCAGTATAGACAGGGGAAGCACAGATACGCAGTATTTT. The chain combines TRBV19 with TRBJ2-3; 8 bases are shared with TRBD1. With 7 bases clipped from V and 0 bases from J, the junction kept 3 bases outside the gene matches. The CDR3 contains 14 residues. Germline CDR1 reads LNHDA; CDR2 reads SQIVND (reference sequence). The whole variable domain, remainder taken from reference TRBV19 and TRBJ2-3, is DGGITQSPKYLFRKEGQNVTLSCEQNLNHDAMYWYRQDPGQGLRLIYYSQIVNDFQKGDIAEGYSVSREKKESFPLTVTSAQKNPTAFYLCASIDRGSTDTQYFGPGTRLTVL.

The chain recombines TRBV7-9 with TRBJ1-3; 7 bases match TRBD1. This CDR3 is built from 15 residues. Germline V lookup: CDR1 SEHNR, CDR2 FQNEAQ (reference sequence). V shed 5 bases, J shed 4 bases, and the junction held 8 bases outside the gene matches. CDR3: CASSAGQVSGNTIYF. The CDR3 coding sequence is TGTGCCAGCAGCGCCGGACAGGTTTCCGGAAACACCATATATTTT.

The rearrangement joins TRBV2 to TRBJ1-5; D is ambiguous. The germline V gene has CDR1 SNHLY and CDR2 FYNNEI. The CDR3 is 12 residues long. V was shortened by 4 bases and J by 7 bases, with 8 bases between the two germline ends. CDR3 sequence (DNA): TGTGCCAGCAGTGTCTTTCGGCAGCCCCAGCATTTT. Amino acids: CASSVFRQPQHF.

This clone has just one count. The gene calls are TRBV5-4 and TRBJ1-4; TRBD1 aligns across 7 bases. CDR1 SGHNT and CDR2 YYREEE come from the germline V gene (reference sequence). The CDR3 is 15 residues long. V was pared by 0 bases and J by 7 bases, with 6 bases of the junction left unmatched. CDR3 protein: CASSLGQGGSEKLFF. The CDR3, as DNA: TGTGCCAGCAGCTTGGGACAGGGAGGAAGTGAAAAACTGTTTTTT.

The CDR3 sequence is CASSSAGLDTEAFF. The CDR3 DNA reads TGTGCCAGCAGCTCGGCAGGGTTGGACACTGAAGCTTTCTTT. V and J are TRBV11-2 and TRBJ1-1, with D possibly being TRBD1 (5 bases). Trimming took off 4 bases at V and 3 bases at J, with 12 bases between the two ends. The CDR3 is 14 residues long. Germline V gene lookup returns CDR1 SGHAT and CDR2 FQNNGV.

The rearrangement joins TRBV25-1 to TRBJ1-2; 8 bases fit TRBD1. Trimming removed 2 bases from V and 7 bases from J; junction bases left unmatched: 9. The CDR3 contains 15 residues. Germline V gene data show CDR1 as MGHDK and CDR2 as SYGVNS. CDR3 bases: TGTGCCAGCAGTGAAGGGGGGGAAACAGGGGGTGGCTACACCTTC. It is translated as CASSEGGETGGGYTF.

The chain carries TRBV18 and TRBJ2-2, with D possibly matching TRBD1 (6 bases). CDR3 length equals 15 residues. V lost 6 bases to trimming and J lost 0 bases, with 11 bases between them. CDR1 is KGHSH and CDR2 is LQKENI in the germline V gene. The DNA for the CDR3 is TGTGCCAGCTCCACCGAGGGGGCGAACACCGGGGAGCTGTTTTTT. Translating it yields CASSTEGANTGELFF.

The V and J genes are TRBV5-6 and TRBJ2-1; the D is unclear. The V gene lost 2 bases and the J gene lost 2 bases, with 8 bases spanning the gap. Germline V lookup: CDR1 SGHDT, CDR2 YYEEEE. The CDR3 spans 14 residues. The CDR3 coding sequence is TGTGCCAGCAGCTTCCGTCGAGCCTACAATGAGCAGTTCTTC. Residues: CASSFRRAYNEQFF.